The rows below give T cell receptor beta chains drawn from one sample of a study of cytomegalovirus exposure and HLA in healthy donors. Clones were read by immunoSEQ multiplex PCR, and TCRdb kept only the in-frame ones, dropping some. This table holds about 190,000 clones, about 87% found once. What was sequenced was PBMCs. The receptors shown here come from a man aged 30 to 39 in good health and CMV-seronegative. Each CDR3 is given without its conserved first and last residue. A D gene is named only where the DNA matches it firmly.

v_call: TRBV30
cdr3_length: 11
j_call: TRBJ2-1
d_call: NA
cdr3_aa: AWRRDNQNEQF

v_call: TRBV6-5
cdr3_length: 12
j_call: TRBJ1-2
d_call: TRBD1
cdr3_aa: ASSTRTGVLRYT

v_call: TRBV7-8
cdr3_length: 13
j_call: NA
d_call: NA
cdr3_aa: ASSPPVKGVYEQY

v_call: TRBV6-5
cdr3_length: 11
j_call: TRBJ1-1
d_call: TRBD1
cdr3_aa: AVHRGRETEAF

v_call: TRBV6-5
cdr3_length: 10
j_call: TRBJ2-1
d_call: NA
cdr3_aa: ASGRVPNEQF

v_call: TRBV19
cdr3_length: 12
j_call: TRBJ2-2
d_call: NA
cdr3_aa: ASSNDWGGGELF

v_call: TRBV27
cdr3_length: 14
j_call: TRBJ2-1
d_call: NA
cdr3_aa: ASSLSSGQVYNEQF

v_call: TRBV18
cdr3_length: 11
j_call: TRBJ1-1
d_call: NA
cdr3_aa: ASSPNGNTEAF

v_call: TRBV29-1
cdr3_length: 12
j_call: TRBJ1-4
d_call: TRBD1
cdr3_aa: SVDRTGDGEKLF

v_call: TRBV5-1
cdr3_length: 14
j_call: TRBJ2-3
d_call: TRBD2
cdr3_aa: ASSIGLAESTDTQY

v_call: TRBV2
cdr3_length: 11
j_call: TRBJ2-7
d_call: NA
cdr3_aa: ASSAGSGYEQY

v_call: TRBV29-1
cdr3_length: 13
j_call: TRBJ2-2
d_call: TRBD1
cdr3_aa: SVERTGAPTGELF

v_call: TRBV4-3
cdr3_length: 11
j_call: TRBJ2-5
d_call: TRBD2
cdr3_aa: ASSSGYQETQY

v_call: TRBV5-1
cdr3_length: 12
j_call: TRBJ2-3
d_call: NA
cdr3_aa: ASSLGSTRSPQY

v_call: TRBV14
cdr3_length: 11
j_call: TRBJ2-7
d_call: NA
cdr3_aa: ASSQGLGDEQY

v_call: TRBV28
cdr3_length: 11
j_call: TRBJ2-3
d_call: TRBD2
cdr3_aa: ASLAGDTDTQY

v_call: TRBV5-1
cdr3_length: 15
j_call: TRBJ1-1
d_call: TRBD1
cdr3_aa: ASSFEFRGRGGTEAF